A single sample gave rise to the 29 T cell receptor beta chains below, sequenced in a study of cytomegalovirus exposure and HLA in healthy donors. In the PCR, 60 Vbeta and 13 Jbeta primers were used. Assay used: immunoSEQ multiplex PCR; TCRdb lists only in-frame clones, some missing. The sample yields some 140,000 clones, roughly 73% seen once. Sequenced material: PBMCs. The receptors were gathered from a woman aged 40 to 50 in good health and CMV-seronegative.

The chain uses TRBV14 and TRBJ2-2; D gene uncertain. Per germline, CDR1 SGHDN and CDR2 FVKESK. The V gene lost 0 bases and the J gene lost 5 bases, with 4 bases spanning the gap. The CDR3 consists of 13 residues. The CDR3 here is CASSQERTGELFF. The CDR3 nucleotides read TGTGCCAGCAGCCAAGAGAGGACCGGGGAGCTGTTTTTT.

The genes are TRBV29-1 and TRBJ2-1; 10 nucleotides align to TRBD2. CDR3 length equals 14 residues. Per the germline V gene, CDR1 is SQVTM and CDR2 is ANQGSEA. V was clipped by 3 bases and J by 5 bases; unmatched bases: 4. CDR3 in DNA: TGCAGCGTTGATCAGCGGGGGGGGAACAATGAGCAGTTCTTC. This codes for CSVDQRGGNNEQFF.

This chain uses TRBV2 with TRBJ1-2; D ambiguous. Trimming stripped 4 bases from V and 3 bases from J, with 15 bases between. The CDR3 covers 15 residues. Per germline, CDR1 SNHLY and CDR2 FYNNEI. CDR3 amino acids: CASSADSRSYYGYTF. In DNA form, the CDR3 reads TGTGCCAGCAGTGCTGACTCGCGGAGTTACTATGGCTACACCTTC.

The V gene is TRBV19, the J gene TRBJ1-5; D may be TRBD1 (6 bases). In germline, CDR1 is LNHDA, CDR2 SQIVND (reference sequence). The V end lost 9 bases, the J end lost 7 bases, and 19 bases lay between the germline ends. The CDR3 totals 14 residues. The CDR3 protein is CASWGRLVGQPQHF. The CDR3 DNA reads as TGTGCCAGCTGGGGGCGGTTAGTAGGGCAGCCCCAGCATTTT.

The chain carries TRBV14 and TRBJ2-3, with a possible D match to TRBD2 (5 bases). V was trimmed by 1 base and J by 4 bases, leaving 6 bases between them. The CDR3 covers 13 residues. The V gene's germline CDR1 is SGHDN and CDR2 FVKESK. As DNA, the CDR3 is TGTGCCAGCAGCCAAGTCGGGGCAGATACGCAGTATTTT. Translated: CASSQVGADTQYF.

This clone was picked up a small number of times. The CDR3 spells CASSLGTFYSNQPQHF. In DNA form, the CDR3 reads TGTGCCAGCAGTTTAGGCACCTTTTATAGCAATCAGCCCCAGCATTTT. The chain joins TRBV28 to TRBJ1-5; D remains ambiguous. The CDR3 runs 16 residues. The V gene lost 2 bases and the J gene lost 0 bases, with 11 bases spanning the gap. Germline loops: CDR1 MDHEN, CDR2 SYDVKM. Using reference TRBV28 and TRBJ1-5 for the parts outside the CDR3, the full variable domain is DVKVTQSSRYLVKRTGEKVFLECVQDMDHENMFWYRQDPGLGLRLIYFSYDVKMKEKGDIPEGYSVSREKKERFSLILESASTNQTSMYLCASSLGTFYSNQPQHFGDGTRLSIL.

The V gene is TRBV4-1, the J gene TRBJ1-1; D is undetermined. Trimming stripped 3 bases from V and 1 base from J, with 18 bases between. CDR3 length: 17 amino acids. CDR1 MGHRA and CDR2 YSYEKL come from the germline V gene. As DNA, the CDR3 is TGCGCCAGCAGCCAGAGGGCAAATACTCGTGAGAACACTGAAGCTTTCTTT. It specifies CASSQRANTRENTEAFF.

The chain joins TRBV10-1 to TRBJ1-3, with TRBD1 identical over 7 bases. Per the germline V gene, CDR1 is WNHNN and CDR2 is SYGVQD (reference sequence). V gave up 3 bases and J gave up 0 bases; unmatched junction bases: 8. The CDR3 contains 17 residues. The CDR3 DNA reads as TGCGCCAGCAGTGAAGCCACCGGGACAGTCTCTGGAAACACCATATATTTT. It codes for CASSEATGTVSGNTIYF.

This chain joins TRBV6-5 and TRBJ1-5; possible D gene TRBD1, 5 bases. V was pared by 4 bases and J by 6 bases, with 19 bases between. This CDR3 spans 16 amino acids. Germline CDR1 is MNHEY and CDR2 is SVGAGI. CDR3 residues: CASSFRAGPGGQPQHF. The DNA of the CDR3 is TGTGCCAGCAGTTTTCGGGCGGGTCCGGGGGGTCAGCCCCAGCATTTT.

In DNA, the CDR3 is TGTGCCAGTAGTATAAGGCGGGGTTCGATGTCACCCCTCCACTTT. Protein product: CASSIRRGSMSPLHF. The chain joins TRBV19 to TRBJ1-6; D remains unclear. The germline V and J ends were trimmed by 2 bases and 10 bases, with 15 bases remaining between them. From germline, CDR1 is LNHDA and CDR2 SQIVND (reference sequence). This CDR3 comprises 15 residues.

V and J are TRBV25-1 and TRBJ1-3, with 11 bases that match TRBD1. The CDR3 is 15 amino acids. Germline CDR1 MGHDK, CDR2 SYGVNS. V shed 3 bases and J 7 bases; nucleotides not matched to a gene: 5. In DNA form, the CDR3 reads TGTGCCAGCAGTGACCCGGGACAGGGGGGGAACACCATATATTTT. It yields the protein CASSDPGQGGNTIYF.

CDR3 bases: TGTGCCAGCCTTACTTCTCCGGGACAGCGGGGCTACACCTTC. Its translation: CASLTSPGQRGYTF. The rearrangement joins TRBV2 to TRBJ1-2, with 7 bases aligning to TRBD1. CDR3 size: 14 residues. The V and J ends lost 8 bases and 8 bases, in that order; junction bases with no gene match: 14. Germline loops: CDR1 SNHLY, CDR2 FYNNEI.

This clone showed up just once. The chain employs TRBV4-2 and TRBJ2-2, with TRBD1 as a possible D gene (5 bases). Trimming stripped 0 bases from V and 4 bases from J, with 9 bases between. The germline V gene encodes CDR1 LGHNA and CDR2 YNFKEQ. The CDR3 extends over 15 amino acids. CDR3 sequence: CASSQDRQITGELFF. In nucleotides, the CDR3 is TGTGCCAGCAGCCAAGATCGACAGATCACCGGGGAGCTGTTTTTT.

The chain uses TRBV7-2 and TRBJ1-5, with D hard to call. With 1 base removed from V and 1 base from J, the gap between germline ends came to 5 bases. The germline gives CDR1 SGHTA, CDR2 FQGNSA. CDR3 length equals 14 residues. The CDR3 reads CASSLDLSNQPQHF. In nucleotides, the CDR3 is TGTGCCAGCAGCTTAGATCTCAGCAATCAGCCCCAGCATTTT.

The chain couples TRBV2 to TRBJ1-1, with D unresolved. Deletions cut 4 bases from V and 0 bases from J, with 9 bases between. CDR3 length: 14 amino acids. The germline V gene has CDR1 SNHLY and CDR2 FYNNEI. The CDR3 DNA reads TGTGCCAGCAGTGGAACAGTGTTGAACACTGAAGCTTTCTTT. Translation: CASSGTVLNTEAFF. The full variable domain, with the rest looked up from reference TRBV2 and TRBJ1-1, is EPEVTQTPSHQVTQMGQEVILRCVPISNHLYFYWYRQILGQKVEFLVSFYNNEISEKSEIFDDQFSVERPDGSNFTLKIRSTKLEDSAMYFCASSGTVLNTEAFFGQGTRLTVV.

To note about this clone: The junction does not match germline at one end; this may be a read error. For the CDR3, the DNA is TGTTCCAGCAGGGGCCGCATGAACACTGAAGCTTTCTTT. Protein product: CSSRGRMNTEAFF. J is TRBJ1-1 and V is TRBV7-9, with D possibly TRBD1 on 6 matching bases. The V gene's germline CDR1 is SEHNR and CDR2 FQNEAQ (reference sequence). The CDR3 runs 13 residues.

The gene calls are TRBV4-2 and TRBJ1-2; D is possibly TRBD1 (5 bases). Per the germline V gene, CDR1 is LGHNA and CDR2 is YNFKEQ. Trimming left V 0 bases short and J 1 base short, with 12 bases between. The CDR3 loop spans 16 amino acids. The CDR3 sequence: CASSQDLTEINYGYTF. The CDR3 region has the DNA TGTGCCAGCAGCCAAGATCTGACAGAGATTAACTATGGCTACACCTTC.

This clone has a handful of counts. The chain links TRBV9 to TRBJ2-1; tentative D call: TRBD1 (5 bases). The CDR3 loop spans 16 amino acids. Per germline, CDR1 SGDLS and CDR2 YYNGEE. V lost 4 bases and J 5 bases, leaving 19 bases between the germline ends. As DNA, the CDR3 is TGTGCCAGCAGCCCAGGGTCCCAACAATTCGACAATGAGCAGTTCTTC. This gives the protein CASSPGSQQFDNEQFF.

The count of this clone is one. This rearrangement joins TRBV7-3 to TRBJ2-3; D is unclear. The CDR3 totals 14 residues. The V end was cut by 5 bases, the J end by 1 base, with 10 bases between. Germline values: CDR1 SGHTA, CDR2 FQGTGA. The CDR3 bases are TGTGCCAGCAGCCCCCGTTCGGGCACAGATACGCAGTATTTT. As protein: CASSPRSGTDTQYF. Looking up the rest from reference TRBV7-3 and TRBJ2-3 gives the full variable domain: GAGVSQTPSNKVTEKGKYVELRCDPISGHTALYWYRQSLGQGPEFLIYFQGTGAADDSGLPNDRFFAVRPEGSVSTLKIQRTERGDSAVYLCASSPRSGTDTQYFGPGTRLTVL.

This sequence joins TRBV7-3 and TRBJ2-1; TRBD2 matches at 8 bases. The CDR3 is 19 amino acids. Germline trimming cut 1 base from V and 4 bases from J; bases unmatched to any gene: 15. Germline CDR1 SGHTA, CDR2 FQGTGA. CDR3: CASSLIPSRSGEVYNEQFF. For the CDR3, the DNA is TGTGCCAGCAGCTTAATTCCCTCTCGTAGCGGGGAGGTTTACAATGAGCAGTTCTTC.

CDR3: CSVGERGGDTQYF. The CDR3 DNA follows: TGCAGCGTTGGGGAGCGGGGGGGCGATACGCAGTATTTT. The J gene is TRBJ2-3, the V gene TRBV29-1; 10 bases align to TRBD2. V was pared by 4 bases and J by 6 bases, with 4 bases of the junction left unmatched. This CDR3 has 13 amino acids. The germline V gene encodes CDR1 SQVTM and CDR2 ANQGSEA.

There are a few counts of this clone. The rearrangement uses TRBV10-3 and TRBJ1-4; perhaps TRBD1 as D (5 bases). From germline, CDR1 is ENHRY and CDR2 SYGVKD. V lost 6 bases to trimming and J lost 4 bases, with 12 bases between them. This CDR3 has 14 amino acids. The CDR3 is CAISADRSNEKLFF. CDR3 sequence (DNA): TGTGCCATCAGCGCTGACAGAAGTAATGAAAAACTGTTTTTT.

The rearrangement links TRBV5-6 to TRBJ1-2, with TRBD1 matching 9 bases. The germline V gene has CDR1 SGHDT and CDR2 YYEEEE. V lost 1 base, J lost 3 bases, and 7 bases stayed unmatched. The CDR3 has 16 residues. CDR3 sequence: CASSLFERQGDYGYTF. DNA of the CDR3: TGTGCCAGCAGCTTGTTTGAGCGACAGGGGGACTATGGCTACACCTTC.

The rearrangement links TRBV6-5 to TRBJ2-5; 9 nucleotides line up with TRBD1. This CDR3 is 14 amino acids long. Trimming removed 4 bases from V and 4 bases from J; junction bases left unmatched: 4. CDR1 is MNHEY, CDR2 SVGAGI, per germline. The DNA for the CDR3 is TGTGCCAGCAGTTCCACAGGGGGCGGAGAGACCCAGTACTTC. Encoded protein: CASSSTGGGETQYF.

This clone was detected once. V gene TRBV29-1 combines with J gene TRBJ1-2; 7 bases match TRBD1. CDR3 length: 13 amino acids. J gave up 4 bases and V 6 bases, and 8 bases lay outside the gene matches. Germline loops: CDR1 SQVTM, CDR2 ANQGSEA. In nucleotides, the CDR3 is TGCAGCGTCCGCGGACAGGATCTCTATGGCTACACCTTC. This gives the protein CSVRGQDLYGYTF.

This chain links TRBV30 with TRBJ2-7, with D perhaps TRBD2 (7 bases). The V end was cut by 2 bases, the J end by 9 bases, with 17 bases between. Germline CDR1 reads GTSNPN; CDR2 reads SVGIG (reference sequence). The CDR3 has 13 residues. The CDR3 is CAWSYSRGAWQYV. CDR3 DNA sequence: TGTGCCTGGAGTTACAGCCGGGGGGCCTGGCAGTACGTC.

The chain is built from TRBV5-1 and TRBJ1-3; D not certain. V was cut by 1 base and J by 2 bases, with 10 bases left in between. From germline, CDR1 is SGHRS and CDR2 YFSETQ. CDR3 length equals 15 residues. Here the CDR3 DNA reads TGCGCCAGCAGCTTGACCGGGGAAGCTGGAAACACCATATATTTT. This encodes CASSLTGEAGNTIYF.

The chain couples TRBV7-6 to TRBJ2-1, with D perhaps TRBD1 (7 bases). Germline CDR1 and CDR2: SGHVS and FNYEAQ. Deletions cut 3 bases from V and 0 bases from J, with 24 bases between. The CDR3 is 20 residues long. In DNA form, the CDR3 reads TGTGCCAGCAGCTTGCGGGACAGCCTATCCCGATCTTTCTCCTACAATGAGCAGTTCTTC. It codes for CASSLRDSLSRSFSYNEQFF. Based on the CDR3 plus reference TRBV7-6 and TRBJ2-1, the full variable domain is GAGVSQSPRYKVTKRGQDVALRCDPISGHVSLYWYRQALGQGPEFLTYFNYEAQQDKSGLPNDRFSAERPEGSISTLTIQRTEQRDSAMYRCASSLRDSLSRSFSYNEQFFGPGTRLTVL.

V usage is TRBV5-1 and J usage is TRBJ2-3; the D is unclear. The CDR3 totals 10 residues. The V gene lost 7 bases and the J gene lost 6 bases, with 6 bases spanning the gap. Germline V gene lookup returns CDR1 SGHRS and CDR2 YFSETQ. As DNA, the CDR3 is TGCGCCAGCGCGGCGGATACGCAGTATTTT. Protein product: CASAADTQYF.